This TCR beta chain was sequenced during a study of tumor-infiltrating lymphocytes in primary liver carcinoma. For the study at large: The study reported T1-T3 N0M0 tumors spanning 4.2 to 10 cm.

General study findings and limits: Roughly 8-25% of top clones, and no more, occurred in all five tumor regions.

Comment on this clonotype: The antigen is unknown.

V lost 4 bases to trimming and J lost 13 bases, with 19 bases between them. The CDR3 covers 13 residues. A primer matching the constant region was used to make TCR beta cDNA from 500 to 650 ng of total RNA. A slightly modified ARM-PCR protocol with three nested multiplex PCR rounds produced these TCR beta libraries. With TRBV1-TRBV30 forward primers and a C-beta reverse primer, the first two PCR rounds were run for approximately 9 cycles each. One entry per CDR3 protein, called by TCRdb with MiXCR from the multiplex PCR reads. The repertoire has fewer than 200,000 distinct CDR3 sequences, around 85% of them found once; the top ten carry around 18%. For each extraction, RNA and DNA were obtained together from approximately 20-30 mg of unsorted bulk tissue. Every single tumor sample held over 80% viable tumor cells.

Input material: tumor tissue from primary liver carcinoma. This clonotype was sampled from a man aged 40-49 years with primary liver carcinoma and hepatitis B virus infection. J is TRBJ1-2 and V is TRBV12-3 or TRBV12-4; possibly TRBD1 for D (5 bases). The CDR3 protein is CASSSWDGGDFTF. The CDR3 bases are TGTGCCAGCAGTTCCTGGGACGGGGGGGACTTCACCTTC.